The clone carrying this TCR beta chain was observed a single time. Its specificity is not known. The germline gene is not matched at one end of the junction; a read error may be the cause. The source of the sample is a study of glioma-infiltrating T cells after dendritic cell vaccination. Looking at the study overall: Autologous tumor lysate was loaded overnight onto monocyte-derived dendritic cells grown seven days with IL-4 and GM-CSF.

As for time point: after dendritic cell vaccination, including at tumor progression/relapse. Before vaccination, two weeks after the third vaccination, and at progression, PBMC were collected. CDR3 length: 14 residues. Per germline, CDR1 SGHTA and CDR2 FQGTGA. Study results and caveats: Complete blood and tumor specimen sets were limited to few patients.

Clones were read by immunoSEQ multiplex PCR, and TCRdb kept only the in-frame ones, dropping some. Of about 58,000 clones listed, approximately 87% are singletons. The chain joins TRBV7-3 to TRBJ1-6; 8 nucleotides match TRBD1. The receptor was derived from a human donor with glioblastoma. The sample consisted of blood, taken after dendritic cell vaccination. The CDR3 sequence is CASTLGDRNSPLHF. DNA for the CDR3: TGTGCCAGCACCTTAGGGGACAGGAATTCACCCCTCCACTTT.